Each of the 10 T cell receptor beta chains below was sequenced from the same sample in a study of T cell changes during pregnancy in multiple sclerosis (dated by TCRdb to between 2018 and 2021). Libraries came from the immunoSEQ multiplex PCR assay. TCRdb obtained this table from immuneACCESS and retained in-frame rearrangements with V and J assigned. These tables miss some clones; where compared with another copy, unresolved V genes account for less than half of the shortfall, and the remainder is unexplained. The sample table records fewer than 85,000 clones; over 85% of these occur just once. Roughly 2% of the sample belongs to the ten largest clones. Sample: peripheral blood, taken in the second trimester of pregnancy. All receptors derive from a female donor with multiple sclerosis, enrolled in a pregnancy study.

V is TRBV2 and J is TRBJ1-5; 8 nucleotides match TRBD1. The CDR3 extends over 18 amino acids. From germline, CDR1 is SNHLY and CDR2 FYNNEI. V lost 3 bases and J lost 2; bases outside the gene matches: 12. This CDR3 is CASSDMAGGGRGNQPQHF. Here the CDR3 DNA reads TGTGCCAGCAGTGATATGGCAGGGGGCGGAAGGGGCAATCAGCCCCAGCATTTT.

The gene calls are TRBV5-5 and TRBJ1-2; D is perhaps TRBD1 (5 bases). The CDR3 length is 16 residues. V lost 3 bases to trimming and J lost 0 bases, with 15 bases between them. CDR1 and CDR2 from the germline V gene are SGHKS and YYEKEE (reference sequence). CDR3 in amino acids: CASSSRPTETNYGYTF. In DNA form, the CDR3 reads TGTGCCAGCAGCTCTCGACCGACAGAGACTAACTATGGCTACACCTTC.

The chain links TRBV7-3 to TRBJ2-1, with 12 bases aligning to TRBD2. With V trimmed by 2 bases and J by 6 bases, 5 bases remained unmatched. CDR3 size: 16 residues. CDR1 is SGHTA, CDR2 FQGTGA, per germline. This chain's CDR3 is CASSLALAGGFNEQFF. Here the CDR3 DNA reads TGTGCCAGCAGCTTAGCTCTAGCGGGGGGGTTCAATGAGCAGTTCTTC.

CDR3: CASSQDRLAGRTDTQYF. CDR3 coding DNA: TGTGCCAGCAGCCAAGATAGGCTAGCGGGGCGCACAGATACGCAGTATTTT. J is TRBJ2-3 and V is TRBV14, with 9 positions matching TRBD2. There are 17 residues in the CDR3. V lost 0 bases and J lost 1; bases outside the gene matches: 5. CDR1 is SGHDN, CDR2 FVKESK, per germline.

The J gene is TRBJ2-1, the V gene TRBV5-1, with TRBD2 matching 14 bases. The V and J ends lost 2 bases and 6 bases, in that order; junction bases with no gene match: 1. CDR1 SGHRS and CDR2 YFSETQ come from the germline V gene. This CDR3 contains 15 residues. The CDR3 region is CASSLGTSGSNEQFF. In nucleotides, the CDR3 is TGCGCCAGCAGCTTAGGGACTAGCGGGAGCAATGAGCAGTTCTTC.

The chain couples TRBV30 to TRBJ1-2, with D unresolved. The CDR3 has 15 amino acids. Deletions cut 1 base from V and 0 bases from J, with 12 bases between. Germline CDR1 reads GTSNPN; CDR2 reads SVGIG (reference sequence). The CDR3 is CAWSGGDNANYGYTF. The CDR3 nucleotides read TGTGCCTGGAGTGGTGGAGATAACGCTAACTATGGCTACACCTTC. The full variable domain, completed using reference TRBV30 and TRBJ1-2, is SQTIHQWPATLVQPVGSPLSLECTVEGTSNPNLYWYRQAAGRGLQLLFYSVGIGQISSEVPQNLSASRPQDRQFILSSKKLLLSDSGFYLCAWSGGDNANYGYTFGSGTRLTVV.

The chain carries TRBV5-5 and TRBJ2-7; TRBD1 might be the D (6 bases). The CDR3 totals 13 residues. Germline CDR1 is SGHKS and CDR2 is YYEKEE (reference sequence). Trimming pared 3 bases from V and 4 bases from J, leaving 11 bases between. The CDR3 protein is CASSWSTGYEQYF. The DNA for the CDR3 is TGTGCCAGCAGCTGGAGTACAGGGTACGAGCAGTACTTC.

The gene calls are TRBV11-2 and TRBJ1-2; D ambiguous. Germline V CDR1 and CDR2: SGHAT, FQNNGV. V lost 2 bases and J lost 2, with 9 bases in between. CDR3 size: 14 residues. The CDR3 bases are TGTGCCAGCAGCTTAAAAACAGCCAACTATGGCTACACCTTC. Protein product: CASSLKTANYGYTF.

V usage is TRBV6-5 and J usage is TRBJ2-7; 12 bases map to TRBD2. This CDR3 region has 15 residues. Germline V lookup: CDR1 MNHEY, CDR2 SVGAGI. The trim removed 3 bases at V and 5 bases at J, leaving 5 bases unmatched. In DNA form, the CDR3 reads TGTGCCAGCAGTTATCGGACTAGCGGGACCCACGAGCAGTACTTC. Protein sequence: CASSYRTSGTHEQYF.

The CDR3 region is CASSLNSDRPTEAFF. The CDR3, as DNA: TGTGCCAGCAGCTTAAACTCCGACAGGCCCACTGAAGCTTTCTTT. V gene TRBV7-3 combines with J gene TRBJ1-1, with D perhaps TRBD1 (6 bases). Trimming removed 1 base at V and 4 bases at J, with 13 bases between. Per germline, CDR1 SGHTA and CDR2 FQGTGA. CDR3 length: 15 amino acids.